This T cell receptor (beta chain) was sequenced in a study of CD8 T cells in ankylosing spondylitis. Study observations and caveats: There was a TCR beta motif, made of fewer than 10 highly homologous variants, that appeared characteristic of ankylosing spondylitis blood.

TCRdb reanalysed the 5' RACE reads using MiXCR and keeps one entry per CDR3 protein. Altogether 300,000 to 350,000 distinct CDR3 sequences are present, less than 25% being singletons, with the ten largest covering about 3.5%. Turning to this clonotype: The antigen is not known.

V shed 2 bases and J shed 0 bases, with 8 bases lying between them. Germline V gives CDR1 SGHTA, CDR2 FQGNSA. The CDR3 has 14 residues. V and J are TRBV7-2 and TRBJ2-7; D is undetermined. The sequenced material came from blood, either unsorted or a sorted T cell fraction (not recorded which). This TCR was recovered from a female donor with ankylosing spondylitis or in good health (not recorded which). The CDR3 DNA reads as TGTGCCAGCAGCTTAAGGATAACCTCCTACGAGCAGTACTTC. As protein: CASSLRITSYEQYF.